The rows below give T cell receptor beta chains drawn from one sample of a study of cytotoxic CD8 clonotypes in ibrutinib-treated CLL. Here immunoSEQ multiplex PCR was the method, and the copy in TCRdb shows in-frame clones only, minus some. The sample includes just over 35,000 clones, roughly two thirds of them seen just once. Here the sequenced sample was PBMCs, taken at disease progression, from a patient treated with ibrutinib. The receptor set was obtained from a human donor with chronic lymphocytic leukemia. Each CDR3 is given with its conserved first and last residue. Only part of the rows carry a size: once, few, many, or a class if the clone is expanded.

CDR3,J,V,size
CASSLVGETQYF,TRBJ2-5,TRBV5-1,NA
CASVDVSGGPGTQYF,TRBJ2-3,TRBV6-1,NA
CASKTGGRTEAFF,TRBJ1-1,TRBV27,NA
CASSQLSSQETQYF,TRBJ2-5,TRBV16,once
CASSRVGADWQGQPQHF,TRBJ1-5,TRBV5-5,NA
CASSEGVREQFF,TRBJ2-1,TRBV6-1,NA
CASSRQGGTEAFF,TRBJ1-1,TRBV7-9,NA
CASSESPLGSSGNTIYF,TRBJ1-3,TRBV9,NA
CASSLSIGTGDETQYF,TRBJ2-5,TRBV5-4,NA
CASSPRGPVMNTEAFF,TRBJ1-1,TRBV18,NA
CASSRLAGPPYNEQFF,TRBJ2-1,TRBV19,NA
CASGVGDSRYEQYF,TRBJ2-7,TRBV12-5,NA
CASTSPDSEAFF,TRBJ1-1,TRBV6-1,NA
CASSLKLAGDNEQFF,TRBJ2-1,TRBV5-4,NA
CSVAGGGGSSNYGYTF,TRBJ1-2,TRBV29-1,NA
CASNGPRRTDTQYF,TRBJ2-3,TRBV2,NA
CASRWGAREKLFF,TRBJ1-4,TRBV25-1,NA
CASSNEGSNQPQHF,TRBJ1-5,TRBV6-5,NA
CASSLVAGLTAGNTIYF,TRBJ1-3,TRBV7-6,NA
CATRGLVTDTQYF,TRBJ2-3,TRBV10-3,NA
CASRPQNSDTQYF,TRBJ2-3,TRBV19,few
CASSRGGGGLVPEQYF,TRBJ2-5,TRBV7-8,NA
CASRRATNEKLFF,TRBJ1-4,TRBV6-1,NA
CASSLVDIWEGEAFF,TRBJ1-1,TRBV5-6,NA
CASSPSPGTGSGLNTEAFF,TRBJ1-1,TRBV18,once
CASRWVSDTEAFF,TRBJ1-1,TRBV6-1,NA
CASSSGNTNTEAFF,TRBJ1-1,TRBV11-3,NA
CSVGTNRRGAFF,TRBJ1-1,TRBV29-1,NA
CASSRRVNTGELFF,TRBJ2-2,TRBV5-4,few
CASSLIGQPNEKLFF,TRBJ1-4,TRBV5-1,NA
CASSIGQGGSSTDTQYF,TRBJ2-3,TRBV5-1,NA
CASSELRAGGYEQYF,TRBJ2-7,TRBV25-1,medium-sized
CASSPSRVDEQFF,TRBJ2-1,TRBV5-1,medium-sized
CASSPLGGSTEAFF,TRBJ1-1,TRBV5-1,few
CASSLDSPDTQYF,TRBJ2-3,TRBV11-3,NA
CASRSTGGDEKLFF,TRBJ1-4,TRBV6-5,NA
CASSASQTYEQYF,TRBJ2-7,TRBV6-1,medium-sized
CASSPSAVSYEQYF,TRBJ2-7,TRBV7-9,NA
CASARGGSYEQYF,TRBJ2-7,TRBV12-5,NA